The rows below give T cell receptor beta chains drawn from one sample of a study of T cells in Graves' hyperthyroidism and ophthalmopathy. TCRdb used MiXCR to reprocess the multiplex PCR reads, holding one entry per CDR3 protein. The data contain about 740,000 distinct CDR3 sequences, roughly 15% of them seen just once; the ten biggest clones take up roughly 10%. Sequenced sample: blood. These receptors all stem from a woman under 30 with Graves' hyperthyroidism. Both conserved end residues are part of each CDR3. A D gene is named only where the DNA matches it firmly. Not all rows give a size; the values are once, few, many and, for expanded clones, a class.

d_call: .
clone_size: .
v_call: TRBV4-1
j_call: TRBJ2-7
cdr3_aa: CASSQESRLGFTRAPEQYF
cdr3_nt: TGCGCCAGCAGCCAAGAAAGTAGGCTCGGTTTTACCCGCGCGCCCGAGCAGTACTTC

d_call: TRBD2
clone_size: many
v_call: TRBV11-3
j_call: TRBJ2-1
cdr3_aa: CASSRRLAGGINEQFF
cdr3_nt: TGTGCCAGCAGCCGGCGACTAGCGGGAGGGATTAATGAGCAGTTCTTC

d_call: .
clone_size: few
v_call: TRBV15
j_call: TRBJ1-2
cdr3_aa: CATSRDRIYGYTF
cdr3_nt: TGTGCCACCAGCAGAGACCGGATCTATGGCTACACCTTC

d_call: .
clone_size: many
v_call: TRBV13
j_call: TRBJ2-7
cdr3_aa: CASSQASGVWNYEQYF
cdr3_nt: TGTGCCAGCAGCCAGGCGTCGGGGGTGTGGAACTACGAGCAGTACTTC

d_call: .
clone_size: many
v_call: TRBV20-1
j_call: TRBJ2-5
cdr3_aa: CSASTGKGTQYF
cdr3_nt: TGCAGTGCTAGTACAGGAAAGGGGACCCAGTACTTC

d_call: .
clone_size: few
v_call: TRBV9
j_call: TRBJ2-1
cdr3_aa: CASSVVEGTYNEQFF
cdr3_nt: TGTGCCAGCAGCGTAGTGGAAGGAACCTACAATGAGCAGTTCTTC

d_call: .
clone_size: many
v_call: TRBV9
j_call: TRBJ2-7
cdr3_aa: CASSPRQGSGIYEQYF
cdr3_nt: TGTGCCAGCAGCCCAAGACAAGGGAGCGGAATCTACGAGCAGTACTTC

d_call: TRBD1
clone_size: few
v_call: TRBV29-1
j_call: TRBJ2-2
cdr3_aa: CSVSHVPGQTNTGELFF
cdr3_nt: TGCAGCGTTAGCCACGTCCCGGGACAGACGAACACCGGGGAGCTGTTTTTT

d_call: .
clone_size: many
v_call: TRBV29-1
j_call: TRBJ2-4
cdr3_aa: CSVDAGPALGGGQYF
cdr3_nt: TGCAGCGTTGACGCTGGGCCGGCACTTGGGGGCGGTCAGTACTTC

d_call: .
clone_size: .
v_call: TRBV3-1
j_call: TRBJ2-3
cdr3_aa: CASGRSWVSLPARDTQYF
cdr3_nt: TGTGCCAGCGGCCGATCGTGGGTCTCCCTCCCTGCACGAGATACGCAGTATTTT

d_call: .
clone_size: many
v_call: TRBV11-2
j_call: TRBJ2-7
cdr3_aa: CASRGRSYEQYF
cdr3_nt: TGTGCCAGCAGGGGGAGGTCCTACGAGCAGTACTTC

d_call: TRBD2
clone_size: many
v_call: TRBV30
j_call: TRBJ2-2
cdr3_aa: CAWSVGGRRGTGELFF
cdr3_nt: TGTGCCTGGAGTGTAGGCGGGAGACGCGGCACCGGGGAGCTGTTTTTT

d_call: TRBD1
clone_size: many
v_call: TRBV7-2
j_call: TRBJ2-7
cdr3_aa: CASSSQPPGQGGEQYF
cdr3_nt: TGTGCCAGCAGCTCTCAACCCCCGGGACAGGGTGGCGAGCAGTACTTC

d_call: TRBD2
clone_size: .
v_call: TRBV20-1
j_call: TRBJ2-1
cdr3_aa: CSAAGGGTLYNEQFF
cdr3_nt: TGCAGTGCCGCGGGGGGCGGGACACTCTACAATGAGCAGTTCTTC

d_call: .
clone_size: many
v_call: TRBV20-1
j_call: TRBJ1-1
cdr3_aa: CSARVRGTGNTEAFF
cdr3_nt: TGCAGTGCTAGAGTCCGAGGGACGGGGAACACTGAAGCTTTCTTT

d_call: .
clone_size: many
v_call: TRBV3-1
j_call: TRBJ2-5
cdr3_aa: CASSHGLEGETQYF
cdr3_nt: TGTGCCAGCAGCCACGGCCTAGAGGGCGAGACCCAGTACTTC

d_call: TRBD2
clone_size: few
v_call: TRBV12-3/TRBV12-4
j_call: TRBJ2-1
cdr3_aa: CASSLTSGPLSSYNEQFF
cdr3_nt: TGTGCCAGCAGTTTAACTAGCGGGCCGTTGAGCTCCTACAATGAGCAGTTCTTC